The clone carrying this T cell receptor (beta chain) was found a few times. Its antigen is unknown. The data are from a study of post-analysis software for immune sequencing data. Study-wide findings and caveats: With F measure, samples from one preparation batch clustered together strongly. With TRBV5-6, TRBV5-1 and TRBV20-1 included, about five TRBV segments were more frequent in patients than in controls.

Unique molecular identifiers featured in each of the TCR beta cDNA libraries. One entry per CDR3 protein, called by TCRdb with MiXCR from the PCR reads. The sample shows roughly 800,000 distinct CDR3 sequences, about half of them seen only once. Germline CDR1 KGHDR, CDR2 SFDVKD. Trimming took 5 bases from V and 3 from J, leaving 7 bases between them. The CDR3 covers 12 residues. The specimen was blood. The chain couples TRBV24-1 to TRBJ2-7, with D unresolved. This TCR came from a girl aged 10 to 17 with multiple sclerosis. This CDR3 is CATSGGSYEQYF. The CDR3, as DNA: TGTGCCACCAGTGGGGGAAGCTACGAGCAGTACTTC.